One sample yielded the 25 T cell receptor beta chains listed below, sequenced in a study of blood T cell repertoires in COVID-19. Generated by immunoSEQ multiplex PCR, the TCRdb table keeps only in-frame clones and is missing some. The repertoire holds a few hundred thousand clones, with 85% as singletons. The sequenced sample was peripheral blood. These receptors all come from a woman between 18 and 30 years old with acute or convalescent COVID-19.

V and J are TRBV15 and TRBJ1-2, with TRBD1 identical over 8 bases. The germline gives CDR1 LNHNV, CDR2 YYDKDF (reference sequence). The trim removed 0 bases at V and 3 bases at J, leaving 9 bases unmatched. The CDR3 extends over 17 amino acids. In nucleotides, the CDR3 is TGTGCCACCAGCAGAGATTCACCCTACAGGGGGGACTATGGCTACACCTTC. This sequence encodes CATSRDSPYRGDYGYTF.

This chain uses TRBV11-2 with TRBJ1-1, with 8 bases matching TRBD1. The CDR3 contains 15 residues. The germline CDR1 and CDR2 sequences are SGHAT and FQNNGV. The junction had 6 bases not matched to a gene; V was cut back by 3 bases and J by 3 bases. In DNA form, the CDR3 reads TGTGCCAGCAGCTTGGGAGACAGGGGATACACTGAAGCTTTCTTT. It translates to CASSLGDRGYTEAFF.

The chain combines TRBV3-1 (or the pseudogene TRBV3-2) with TRBJ2-3, with a weak D call TRBD2 (5 bases). The germline gives CDR1 LGHDT, CDR2 YNNKEL (reference sequence). This CDR3 has 15 residues. Trimming stripped 4 bases from V and 2 bases from J, with 13 bases between. Here the CDR3 reads CASSPRTGFTDTQYF. CDR3 in DNA: TGTGCCAGCAGCCCCCGGACGGGATTCACAGATACGCAGTATTTT.

This chain joins TRBV14 and TRBJ2-3; no reliable D call. The CDR3 is 13 amino acids. The V gene's germline CDR1 is SGHDN and CDR2 FVKESK. V gave up 4 bases and J gave up 4 bases, with 9 bases separating them. The CDR3 region is CASSLRGADTQYF. In DNA, the CDR3 is TGTGCCAGCAGCCTCCGAGGCGCAGATACGCAGTATTTT.

This clone was detected a few times. This chain links TRBV5-4 with TRBJ2-1; possibly TRBD1 for D (5 bases). The CDR3 is 14 residues long. Per the germline V gene, CDR1 is SGHNT and CDR2 is YYREEE (reference sequence). The germline V and J ends were trimmed by 1 base and 3 bases, with 8 bases remaining between them. In DNA form, the CDR3 reads TGTGCCAGCAGCTTGAGGGGTGTCTACAATGAGCAGTTCTTC. Protein: CASSLRGVYNEQFF.

CDR3 DNA: TGTGCCAGCAGCTTGCTATCTCAACGCTCCTACAATGAGCAGTTCTTC. Residues: CASSLLSQRSYNEQFF. This chain uses TRBV5-6 with TRBJ2-1; no clear D gene. CDR3 size: 16 residues. CDR1 is SGHDT and CDR2 is YYEEEE in the germline V gene. Trimming pared 1 base from V and 0 bases from J, leaving 11 bases between.

The gene calls are TRBV28 and TRBJ2-5; 12 positions match TRBD1. The V gene end was trimmed by 0 bases and the J gene end by 2 bases; junction bases not matched to a gene: 10. From germline, CDR1 is MDHEN and CDR2 SYDVKM. The CDR3 is 19 residues long. CDR3 sequence reads: CASSLWGTGGQFSQETQYF. The CDR3 DNA follows: TGTGCCAGCAGTTTATGGGGGACAGGGGGCCAATTTTCACAAGAGACCCAGTACTTC.

The chain recombines TRBV5-1 with TRBJ1-1; 8 bases line up with TRBD1. V shed 3 bases and J 4 bases; nucleotides not matched to a gene: 5. This CDR3 is built from 14 residues. CDR1 SGHRS and CDR2 YFSETQ come from the germline V gene. The CDR3 reads CASSWNQGATEAFF. Here the CDR3 DNA reads TGCGCCAGCAGCTGGAACCAGGGGGCCACTGAAGCTTTCTTT.

The chain employs TRBV7-9 and TRBJ2-5; D possibly corresponds to TRBD2 (6 bases). This CDR3 comprises 16 residues. Germline V gene data show CDR1 as SEHNR and CDR2 as FQNEAQ (reference sequence). The V end lost 2 bases, the J end lost 5 bases, and 18 bases lay between the germline ends. This CDR3 is CASSLTGLTSGETQYF. The CDR3 DNA sequence: TGTGCCAGCAGCTTAACCGGACTAACCTCGGGGGAGACCCAGTACTTC.

V and J are TRBV29-1 and TRBJ2-1; unclear D gene. Trimming took 3 bases from V and 2 from J, leaving 8 bases between them. The CDR3 is 13 amino acids. The germline CDR1 and CDR2 sequences are SQVTM and ANQGSEA. Here the CDR3 DNA reads TGCAGCGTTGATGGCCTCGCCTACAATGAGCAGTTCTTC. Translating it yields CSVDGLAYNEQFF.

This sequence joins TRBV6-1 and TRBJ1-4; TRBD1 might be the D (5 bases). V gave up 4 bases and J gave up 4 bases, with 16 bases separating them. CDR3 length: 16 amino acids. CDR1 and CDR2 from the germline V gene are MNHNS and SASEGT. For the CDR3, the DNA is TGTGCCAGCAGTGTACGGGGGGGGGTAGGTAATGAAAAACTGTTTTTT. It yields the protein CASSVRGGVGNEKLFF.

The V call is TRBV7-3, the J call TRBJ1-2; possible D gene TRBD1, 5 bases. The germline V gene encodes CDR1 SGHTA and CDR2 FQGTGA. CDR3 length equals 13 residues. V was trimmed by 5 bases and J by 4 bases, leaving 11 bases between them. The CDR3 sequence is CASSPIDSYGYTF. CDR3 nucleotide sequence: TGTGCCAGCAGCCCGATAGACAGCTATGGCTACACCTTC.

V is TRBV9 and J is TRBJ2-3, with TRBD2 identical over 9 bases. The CDR3 has 16 amino acids. J gave up 3 bases and V 3 bases, and 8 bases lay outside the gene matches. Germline V gene sequence: CDR1 SGDLS, CDR2 YYNGEE. The CDR3 protein is CASSGGGGAGTDTQYF. The DNA of the CDR3 is TGTGCCAGCAGCGGCGGGGGGGGCGCAGGTACAGATACGCAGTATTTT.

The rearrangement joins TRBV12-5 to TRBJ1-1; the D gene is possibly TRBD1 (6 bases). The V gene lost 4 bases and the J gene lost 1 base, with 16 bases spanning the gap. The CDR3 is 16 amino acids. Per the germline V gene, CDR1 is LGHNT and CDR2 is FRNRAP. The CDR3, as DNA: TGTGCTAGTGGTTCCAGACACCCGACAGGGAACACTGAAGCTTTCTTT. As protein: CASGSRHPTGNTEAFF.

The J gene is TRBJ2-7, the V gene TRBV6-5, with 7 bases lining up with TRBD2. The germline CDR1 and CDR2 sequences are MNHEY and SVGAGI. The ends lost 2 bases at V and 7 bases at J; junction bases unmatched: 8. The CDR3 loop spans 14 amino acids. The CDR3 nucleotides are TGTGCCAGCAGTTACCGCTCGGGGGGTGGGGAGCAGTACTTC. Its protein is CASSYRSGGGEQYF.

The chain combines TRBV27 with TRBJ1-4; D is perhaps TRBD1 (5 bases). The V end lost 2 bases, the J end lost 12 bases, and 10 bases lay between the germline ends. This CDR3 has 12 residues. Germline values: CDR1 MNHEY, CDR2 SMNVEV (reference sequence). The CDR3, as DNA: TGTGCCAGCAGTTTAATGGGGGGGGAACTGTTTTTT. Translated, it gives CASSLMGGELFF.

This clone was seen once. The V gene is TRBV2, the J gene TRBJ1-5, with TRBD1 matching over 8 bases. J lost 4 bases, V lost 6 bases, and 8 bases had no gene match. Germline V CDR1 and CDR2: SNHLY, FYNNEI. The CDR3 is 15 residues long. CDR3 DNA: TGTGCCAGCAGGGCTAGGACAGGGTCAAATCAGCCCCAGCATTTT. Protein: CASRARTGSNQPQHF.

The chain couples TRBV7-8 to TRBJ2-5; 9 nucleotides agree with TRBD1. The germline V gene encodes CDR1 SGHVS and CDR2 FQNEAQ. The CDR3 sequence is 15 residues long. The V segment lost 5 bases and the J segment 5 bases; nucleotides outside the gene matches: 9. CDR3 nucleotide sequence: TGTGCCAGCAGCCGTAAACAGGGGGCTTGGGAGACCCAGTACTTC. It codes for CASSRKQGAWETQYF. The full variable domain, with the rest looked up from reference TRBV7-8 and TRBJ2-5, is GAGVSQSPRYKVAKRGQDVALRCDPISGHVSLFWYQQALGQGPEFLTYFQNEAQLDKSGLPSDRFFAERPEGSVSTLKIQRTQQEDSAVYLCASSRKQGAWETQYFGPGTRLLVL.

The rearrangement uses TRBV28 and TRBJ1-4; no reliable D call. V was clipped by 6 bases and J by 8 bases, with 7 bases between them. The germline V gene has CDR1 MDHEN and CDR2 SYDVKM. This CDR3 has 11 amino acids. CDR3 bases: TGTGCCAGCAGCTACCGGGAAAAACTGTTTTTT. This translates into CASSYREKLFF.

CDR3 loop: CASSRDNTNYGYTF. For the CDR3, the DNA is TGCGCCAGCAGCCGGGACAACACTAACTATGGCTACACCTTC. The chain uses TRBV5-1 and TRBJ1-2, with D possibly being TRBD1 (6 bases). CDR1 is SGHRS and CDR2 is YFSETQ in the germline V gene. The CDR3 contains 14 residues. Trimming shortened V by 4 bases and J by 0 bases, and 10 bases separated the two germline ends.

The gene calls are TRBV2 and TRBJ2-3; D is possibly TRBD2 (6 bases). Trimming removed 4 bases at V and 3 bases at J, with 11 bases between. The CDR3 runs to 14 residues. Germline V lookup: CDR1 SNHLY, CDR2 FYNNEI. CDR3 loop: CASSVAGTTDTQYF. The CDR3 DNA reads TGTGCCAGCAGTGTGGCGGGAACGACAGATACGCAGTATTTT. Looking up the rest from reference TRBV2 and TRBJ2-3 gives the full variable domain: EPEVTQTPSHQVTQMGQEVILRCVPISNHLYFYWYRQILGQKVEFLVSFYNNEISEKSEIFDDQFSVERPDGSNFTLKIRSTKLEDSAMYFCASSVAGTTDTQYFGPGTRLTVL.

This clone was seen once. The V call is TRBV19, the J call TRBJ2-1; 12 bases align to TRBD2. CDR1 and CDR2 (germline): LNHDA, SQIVND (reference sequence). The CDR3 runs to 17 residues. V dropped 1 base and J dropped 6; count of bases not matched to a gene: 7. The CDR3 loop is CASSIALGLAGSNEQFF. DNA of the CDR3: TGTGCCAGTAGTATAGCCTTGGGACTAGCGGGTTCCAATGAGCAGTTCTTC.

J is TRBJ2-7 and V is TRBV29-1; D might be TRBD2 (6 bases). Germline-derived CDR1 and CDR2 are SQVTM and ANQGSEA. This CDR3 is built from 16 residues. Trimming pared 4 bases from V and 1 base from J, leaving 20 bases between. Here the CDR3 reads CSVVSSGLLKSYEQYF. CDR3 in DNA: TGCAGCGTTGTGTCTTCGGGACTCCTGAAGTCCTACGAGCAGTACTTC.

This clone was observed at least ten times. The CDR3 region has the DNA TGTGCCAGTAGTATTGGGAGTCGGGGCACCGGGGAGCTGTTTTTT. Translated, it gives CASSIGSRGTGELFF. The chain recombines TRBV19 with TRBJ2-2, with D possibly TRBD2 on 5 matching bases. The CDR3 loop spans 15 amino acids. V shed 3 bases and J shed 4 bases, with 12 bases lying between them. Germline CDR1 LNHDA, CDR2 SQIVND (reference sequence).

The rearrangement links TRBV18 to TRBJ1-2; D gene uncertain. The CDR3 has 11 residues. The germline gives CDR1 KGHSH, CDR2 LQKENI. V was trimmed by 5 bases and J by 8 bases, leaving 9 bases between them. CDR3 bases: TGTGCCAGCTCAGACAACTGGGGCTACACCTTC. It encodes CASSDNWGYTF.